What follows is one T cell receptor (beta chain) and its context. The data belong to a study of blood T cell repertoires in COVID-19. Whole-study context: Donors in the United States, Italy and Spain gave samples during acute or convalescent COVID-19. The analysed material was cDNA or gDNA that came from T cells, B-cell-depleted T cells, or PBMCs.

V shed 3 bases and J 6 bases; nucleotides not matched to a gene: 2. The CDR3 spans 14 residues. Germline CDR1 reads SGHAT; CDR2 reads FQNNGV. Under the authors' procedure: Estimation of nucleated cell counts was performed using reference gene primer amplification. Profiling relied on immunoSEQ multiplex PCR, and the TCRdb table lists in-frame clones only, not all of them. V and J calls plus clone size are reproduced from that table; the DNA served to infer D and trimming. Of roughly 250,000 clones listed, 75% to 90% are singletons. The TCR comes from a human donor in a cohort sampled during active COVID-19. This chain uses TRBV11-2 with TRBJ2-1, with 10 bases aligning to TRBD1. Sequences were obtained from peripheral blood. CDR3 sequence: CASSFGTGANEQFF. CDR3 in DNA: TGTGCCAGCAGCTTCGGGACAGGGGCCAATGAGCAGTTCTTC.